This T cell receptor beta chain derives from a study of T cells in Graves' hyperthyroidism and ophthalmopathy. General study points: The majority of expanded thyroid clonotypes above 0.001 also appeared in blood.

This clonotype was seen many times. The antigen is undetermined. Researchers took RNA transcripts and amplified the TCR beta CDR3 regions from them. With the HTBI primer set, the TCR CDR3 went through a first round of RT-PCR. MiXCR, applied by TCRdb to the multiplex PCR reads, yields one record per CDR3 protein. Of approximately 370,000 distinct CDR3 sequences detected, about 15% appear once; the ten largest clones hold approximately 35%. Germline V gene lookup returns CDR1 WSHSY and CDR2 SAAADI. V was clipped by 7 bases and J by 6 bases; unmatched bases: 6. CDR3 length: 13 amino acids. The sample comprised blood. The sequence was collected from a woman in her twenties or thirties with Graves' hyperthyroidism that later progressed to Graves' ophthalmopathy. The chain links TRBV10-2 to TRBJ2-1; the match to TRBD2 covers 7 bases. Here the CDR3 reads CASTSASGNEQFF. The CDR3 bases are TGCGCCAGCACTTCGGCTAGCGGCAATGAGCAGTTCTTC.